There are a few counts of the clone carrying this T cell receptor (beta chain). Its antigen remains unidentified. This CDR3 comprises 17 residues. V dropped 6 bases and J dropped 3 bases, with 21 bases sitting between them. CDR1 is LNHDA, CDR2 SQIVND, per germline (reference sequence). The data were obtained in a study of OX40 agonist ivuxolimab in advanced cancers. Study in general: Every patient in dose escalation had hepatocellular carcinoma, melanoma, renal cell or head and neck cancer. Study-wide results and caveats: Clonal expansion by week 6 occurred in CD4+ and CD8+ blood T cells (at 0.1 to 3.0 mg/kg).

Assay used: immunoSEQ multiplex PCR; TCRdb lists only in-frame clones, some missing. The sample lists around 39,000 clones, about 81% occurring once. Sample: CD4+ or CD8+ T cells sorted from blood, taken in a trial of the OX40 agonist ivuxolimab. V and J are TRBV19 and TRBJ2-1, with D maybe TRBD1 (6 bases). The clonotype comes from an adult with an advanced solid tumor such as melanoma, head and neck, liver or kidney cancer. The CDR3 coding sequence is TGTGCCAGTAGCATGGGGGTAATGAGGACAGTCTACAATGAGCAGTTCTTC. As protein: CASSMGVMRTVYNEQFF.